This TCR beta chain was found in a study of vaccination and CD4 T cells after COVID-19. CD4+ T cells that had been cultured provided DNA sequenced with the Oncomine TCR Beta short-read assay. MiXCR was run by TCRdb on the PCR reads, yielding one entry per CDR3 protein. The table has approximately 12,000 distinct CDR3 sequences, more than 30% seen once; the top ten hold roughly 12%. On this clonotype: What it binds is unknown.

Treatment reported: roughly ten-day PBMC culture with coronavirus spike peptide pools or control peptides (ViraFEST assay). This TCR was recovered from a human donor who had recovered from COVID-19. The sample here was CD4+ T cells from blood, cultured in vitro, taken after SARS-CoV-2 vaccination.

The CDR3 here is CSGRDRRDTQYF. CDR3 bases: TGCAGCGGACGGGACAGGAGAGATACGCAGTATTTT. The V gene is TRBV29-1, the J gene TRBJ2-3, with TRBD1 identical over 8 bases. This CDR3 region has 12 residues. In germline, CDR1 is SQVTM, CDR2 ANQGSEA. Unmatched junction bases numbered 5, after V lost 7 bases and J lost 5 bases.